A selection of T cell receptor beta chains follows, all from one sample in a study of CD8+ T cells in alopecia areata. Profiling relied on immunoSEQ multiplex PCR, and the TCRdb table lists in-frame clones only, not all of them. Found here are some 200,000 clones, approximately 60% of them singletons; the top ten hold about 3%. Specimen: CD4+ T cells sorted from blood, collected at week 4, from a patient treated with tofacitinib. Receptors were obtained from a human donor with alopecia areata. Each CDR3 is given without its conserved first and last residue. D genes are given only for firm matches.

TRBV4-1	NA	ASSQVSGTRDEKLF
TRBV30	NA	AWSLGRTNQPQH
TRBV25-1	NA	ASSELSALQETQY
TRBV30	NA	AWSPGPANSPLH
TRBV29-1	TRBD2	SVESFDGGAFKNIQY
TRBV15	NA	ATSYREGPLSGNTIY
TRBV30	TRBD1	AWDRGDTGELF
TRBV9	NA	ASSVEGVANEKLF
TRBV28	NA	ASSFVQTGEQF
TRBV10-3	TRBD2	AVSGENYNEQF
TRBV30	NA	AWNQGGTGTDTQY
TRBV9	TRBD2	ASSASGGDYNEQF
TRBV4-1	NA	ASSQSRSQWSTDTQY
TRBV1	NA	TSSQATSGGAGSKETQY
TRBV30	NA	AWSVRGVAYNEQF
TRBV28	TRBD1	ASSSTGARTEAF
TRBV5-1	NA	ASSSEGEQY
TRBV6-5	NA	ASSYSPREVYGYT
TRBV5-4	TRBD2	ASSRGLAGVEETQY
TRBV6-5	NA	AVWQEGTEAF
TRBV7-2	NA	ASSLGSGNEQF
TRBV30	NA	AWSPGGLGSIQY
TRBV29-1	TRBD1	SVAYQGVEY
TRBV2	NA	ASSESYTEAF
TRBV29-1	TRBD2	SVGGLAGSYEQY
TRBV9	TRBD1	ASSVEGQGTYGYT
TRBV30	NA	AWALNYYGYT
TRBV7-9	TRBD1	ASSLDNRGSSYEQY
TRBV5-4	NA	ASSLRDTYNEQF
TRBV25-1	NA	ATRFGVYEQY
TRBV30	NA	AWIRGQPFTDTQY
TRBV2	NA	ASSETGRDTEAF
TRBV7-2	TRBD1	ASSSQGNQPQH
TRBV5-1	TRBD1	ASSLDGGTGSYEQY
TRBV29-1	NA	SVFGSGKDYEQY
TRBV30	NA	AWMSLIYGYT
TRBV4-2	TRBD1	ASSRGNQGAETQY
TRBV7-2	NA	ASSAPFRGLEETQY
TRBV28	NA	ASSLRLNYGYT
TRBV2	TRBD1	ASSFDRDTEAF
TRBV29-1	TRBD1	SVGDSPVSYGYT
TRBV29-1	NA	SVDTRRTPYSYEQY
TRBV30	TRBD1	AEGYRQGYTGELF
TRBV5-6	NA	ASSLRPRAVQETQY
TRBV7-2	TRBD2	ASSLGASGVREQY
TRBV7-2	TRBD1	ASSPRRQGHYEQY